The sequence of this T cell receptor beta chain was determined in a study of identifying expanded T cells in peripheral blood. Study-level results: About 1.3 clones differed between technical replicates, versus around 15 and 19 over time. Approximately two-week clone count variance significantly increased as total template count grew.

A note on this clone: The antigen remains unidentified.

Deletions cut 10 bases from V and 5 bases from J, with 17 bases between. CDR1 ENHRY and CDR2 SYGVKD come from the germline V gene. The CDR3 covers 13 residues. Collection occurred without any documented infections or immune events in donors. The repertoire was sequenced with immunoSEQ multiplex PCR; TCRdb's copy has only in-frame clones and lacks some. The data hold over 70,000 clones, with 85% to 90% observed a single time. The material sequenced was blood. The chain joins TRBV10-3 to TRBJ1-2, with D perhaps matching TRBD1 (6 bases). The sequence came from a person aged 18 to 70 in good health. DNA for the CDR3: TGTGCCACCGCAGGGGATCTGACATATGGCTACACCTTC. Translated: CATAGDLTYGYTF.